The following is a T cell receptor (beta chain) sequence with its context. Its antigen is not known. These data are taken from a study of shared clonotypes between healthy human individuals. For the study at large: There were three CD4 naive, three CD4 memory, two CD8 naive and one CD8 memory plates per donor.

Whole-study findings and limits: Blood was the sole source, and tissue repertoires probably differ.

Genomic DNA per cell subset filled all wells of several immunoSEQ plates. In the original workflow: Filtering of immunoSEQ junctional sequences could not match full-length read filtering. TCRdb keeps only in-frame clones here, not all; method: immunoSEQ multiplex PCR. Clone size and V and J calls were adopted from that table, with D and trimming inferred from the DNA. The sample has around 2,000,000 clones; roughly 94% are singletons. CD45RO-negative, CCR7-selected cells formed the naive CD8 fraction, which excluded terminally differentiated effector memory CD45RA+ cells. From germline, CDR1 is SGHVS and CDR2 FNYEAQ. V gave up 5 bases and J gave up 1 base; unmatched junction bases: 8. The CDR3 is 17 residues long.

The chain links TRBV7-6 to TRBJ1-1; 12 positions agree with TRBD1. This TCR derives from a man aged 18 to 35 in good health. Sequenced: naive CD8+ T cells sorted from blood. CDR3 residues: CASSRPGTGGRNTEAFF. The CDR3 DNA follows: TGTGCCAGCAGCCGTCCCGGGACAGGGGGCCGGAACACTGAAGCTTTCTTT.